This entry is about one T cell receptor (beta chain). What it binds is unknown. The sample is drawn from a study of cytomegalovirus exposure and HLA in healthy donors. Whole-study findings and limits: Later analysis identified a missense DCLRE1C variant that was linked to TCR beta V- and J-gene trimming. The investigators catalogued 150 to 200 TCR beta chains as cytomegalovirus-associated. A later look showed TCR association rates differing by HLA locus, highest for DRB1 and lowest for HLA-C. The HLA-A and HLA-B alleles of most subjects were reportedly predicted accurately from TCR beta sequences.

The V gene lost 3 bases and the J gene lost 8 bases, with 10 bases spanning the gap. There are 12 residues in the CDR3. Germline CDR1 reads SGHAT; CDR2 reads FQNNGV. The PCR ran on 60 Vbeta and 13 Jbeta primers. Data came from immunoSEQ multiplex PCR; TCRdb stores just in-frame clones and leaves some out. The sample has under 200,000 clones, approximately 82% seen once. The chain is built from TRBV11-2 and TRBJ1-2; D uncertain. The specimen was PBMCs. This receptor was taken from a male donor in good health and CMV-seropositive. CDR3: CASSFESGGYTF. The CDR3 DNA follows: TGTGCCAGCAGCTTTGAATCCGGGGGCTACACCTTC.